This TCR beta chain derives from a study of CXCR3-negative and CXCR3-positive naive CD8 T cells (dated 2019 in TCRdb). Regarding the study in general: In total, some 140 million TRB reads were obtained, corresponding to roughly 1.5 +/- 0.3 million reads per library. The diversity and physicochemical repertoire analyses included 11 donors pooled from two independent experiments. Naive subsets from a handful of donors and memory cells from 3 donors were included in the TRBV-TRBJ cluster analysis.

From the cysteine through the phenylalanine, the CDR3 covers 13 amino acids. The nucleotide record is missing. Taken from the germline V gene, the CDR1 and CDR2 loops are SQVTM and ANQGSEA. What the research found in general, with its limitations: Similar TRBV-TRBJ usage was shown by naive CXCR3-negative and CXCR3-positive cells from the same donor, whereas distinct patterns were shown by memory cells. Freshly isolated PBMCs were used for most assays because CXCR3 expression went down partially after cryopreservation. Compared with CXCR3-negative naive cells, CXCR3-positive naive cells had TRB CDR3s with higher hydrophobicity (lower Kidera factor 4), lower energy, and higher strength and volume indices. Comparably high repertoire diversity was found in both naive subsets, whereas much lower repertoire diversity was found in memory CD8+ T cells. Because surface CD5, which is linked to self-reactivity in mice, was comparable between the naive subsets, TCR interaction strength was also inferred from TRB CDR3 physicochemical properties.

Each CD8+ T cell subset was flow-sorted in triplicate, and 300,000 to 350,000 cells per subset were placed directly into RLT lysis buffer. To keep memory contaminants out, a stringent definition of naive CD8+ T cells was applied: CD45RO-CCR7+CD27+CD95-. Standard density gradient centrifugation was used to isolate peripheral blood mononuclear cells from buffy coats. Naive CXCR3-negative and CXCR3-positive CD8+ T cells were flow-sorted on a FACSAria III. An RNeasy Mini Kit was used to extract total RNA from the sorted cells. Regarding this clonotype: Its binding antigen is unknown.

Reads for this sample came from a NextSeq 550. The Human TCR Profiling Kit (MiLaboratory) was used to prepare UMI-labeled 5' RACE TRB cDNA libraries. cDNA synthesis used the entire amount of extracted RNA, and PCR amplification then used the entire amount of cDNA produced. The libraries were made side by side, with each library going through the same number of PCR cycles. As for how the authors treated the data: About 50,000 +/- 10,000 unique UMI-labeled TRB cDNA molecules per library were extracted with MIGEC and MiXCR, with at least two reads per UMI required. An average of roughly 40,000 +/- 10,000 functional in-frame TRB CDR3 nucleotide clonotypes without stop codons was found per library. Diversity metrics, including normalized Shannon-Wiener and Chao1, were computed in VDJtools after downsampling to 5000 UMI-labeled TRB molecules per sample. For the central five CDR3 residues, VDJtools calculated physicochemical properties weighted by clonotype size, namely interaction energy, strength, volume and Kidera factor 4. TCRdb reprocessed the public reads and reports one entry per CDR3 protein sequence, without DNA. For this entry, the V and J calls and clone size follow TCRdb and not the study's own pipeline. The table of this sample itemizes 130,000 or so distinct CDR3 sequences. The top ten clonotypes cover approximately 0.29% of the sample.

The sample consisted of naive CXCR3- CD8+ T cells from blood. The meaning of the sample's cell subset or site label: CD45RO-CCR7+CD27+CD95- naive CD8+ T cells lacking CXCR3 (TNR3-). The TCR was taken from a human donor in good health. Some clones in this sample may be carry-over from other donors' samples. The sequence joins TRBV29-1 to TRBJ2-1. The encoded CDR3 is CSVEEEWDNEQFF.